Shown below are 14 T cell receptor beta chains from a single sample sequenced in a study of T cell changes during pregnancy in multiple sclerosis. Profiled with immunoSEQ multiplex PCR; TCRdb holds only in-frame clones, not every one. Here the sample spans around 42,000 clones, about 90% being singletons. The source material was CD4+ T cells from peripheral blood mononuclear cells, sampled in the third trimester of pregnancy. Receptors were obtained from a female donor with multiple sclerosis, enrolled in a pregnancy study.

The CDR3 protein is CAWSSSGKYEQYF. The CDR3, as DNA: TGTGCCTGGTCCTCTAGCGGGAAATACGAGCAGTACTTC. The chain carries TRBV30 and TRBJ2-7; 9 nucleotides line up with TRBD2. CDR3 length equals 13 residues. Germline CDR1 is GTSNPN and CDR2 is SVGIG (reference sequence). V lost 5 bases, J lost 4 bases, and 6 bases stayed unmatched.

The chain combines TRBV28 with TRBJ2-1, with 8 bases that match TRBD2. V was clipped by 2 bases and J by 7 bases; unmatched bases: 1. Germline CDR1 and CDR2: MDHEN and SYDVKM. The CDR3 runs to 13 residues. The CDR3 sequence: CASSLTGGNEQFF. DNA for the CDR3: TGTGCCAGCAGTTTAACGGGAGGGAATGAGCAGTTCTTC.

This chain joins TRBV28 and TRBJ2-7; 7 bases align to TRBD2. With 3 bases clipped from V and 7 bases from J, the junction kept 12 bases outside the gene matches. CDR3 length: 15 amino acids. Germline assignment: CDR1 MDHEN and CDR2 SYDVKM. The DNA of the CDR3 is TGTGCCAGCAGTTTTGTAAGCGGGAAAGTGGTTGAGCAGTACTTC. Translated, it gives CASSFVSGKVVEQYF.

Only one count was recorded for this clone. The chain combines TRBV28 with TRBJ1-2, with 9 nucleotides matching TRBD1. Germline V CDR1 and CDR2: MDHEN, SYDVKM. The V segment lost 5 bases and the J segment 6 bases; nucleotides outside the gene matches: 10. The CDR3 is made up of 15 amino acids. The CDR3 spells CASSQSNRGLDGYTF. CDR3 DNA sequence: TGTGCCAGCAGTCAATCGAACAGGGGGCTGGATGGCTACACCTTC.

This clone occurred once. This rearrangement joins TRBV2 to TRBJ2-5; D is unresolved. V was trimmed by 3 bases and J by 5 bases, leaving 10 bases between them. Germline V CDR1 and CDR2: SNHLY, FYNNEI. The CDR3 has 13 residues. The CDR3 sequence is CASSDYPGETQYF. The CDR3 DNA follows: TGTGCCAGCAGTGACTATCCCGGGGAGACCCAGTACTTC. Variable domain in full (rest from reference TRBV2 and TRBJ2-5): EPEVTQTPSHQVTQMGQEVILRCVPISNHLYFYWYRQILGQKVEFLVSFYNNEISEKSEIFDDQFSVERPDGSNFTLKIRSTKLEDSAMYFCASSDYPGETQYFGPGTRLLVL.

This chain joins TRBV5-4 and TRBJ2-5; perhaps TRBD2 as D (5 bases). Looked up from germline, CDR1 is SGHNT and CDR2 is YYREEE (reference sequence). This CDR3 has 15 residues. The V and J ends lost 4 bases and 0 bases respectively, with 13 bases between them. In nucleotides, the CDR3 is TGTGCCAGCAGCGAACTACTAGGGTACCAAGAGACCCAGTACTTC. Protein product: CASSELLGYQETQYF.

The genes are TRBV9 and TRBJ2-2, with 10 bases lining up with TRBD1. Germline V CDR1 and CDR2: SGDLS, YYNGEE. With 4 bases clipped from V and 3 bases from J, the junction kept 6 bases outside the gene matches. This CDR3 is built from 16 residues. CDR3 coding DNA: TGTGCCAGCAGCTTCGGGACAGGGGTTGACACCGGGGAGCTGTTTTTT. Translation: CASSFGTGVDTGELFF.

The gene calls are TRBV19 and TRBJ1-3; D gene uncertain. There are 15 residues in the CDR3. V lost 1 base and J lost 2, with 9 bases in between. Per the germline V gene, CDR1 is LNHDA and CDR2 is SQIVND (reference sequence). CDR3 amino acids: CASSIGGEAGNTIYF. CDR3 DNA sequence: TGTGCCAGTAGTATAGGCGGGGAAGCTGGAAACACCATATATTTT.

This chain joins TRBV5-4 and TRBJ2-5, with D perhaps matching TRBD2 (6 bases). The ends were cut back, 1 base at V and 4 bases at J, with 11 bases in the middle. The CDR3 is made up of 14 amino acids. Germline CDR1 reads SGHNT; CDR2 reads YYREEE (reference sequence). As DNA, the CDR3 is TGTGCCAGCAGCTTGTACGGGGGTTCAGAGACCCAGTACTTC. Amino acids: CASSLYGGSETQYF.

This clone occurred a few times. The chain uses TRBV7-2 and TRBJ2-3; D is unclear. CDR1 and CDR2 from the germline V gene are SGHTA and FQGNSA. The CDR3 covers 14 residues. Trimming left V 1 base short and J 0 bases short, with 5 bases between. The CDR3 DNA reads as TGTGCCAGCAGCTTAGTGCAGAGCACAGATACGCAGTATTTT. Amino acids: CASSLVQSTDTQYF.

J is TRBJ1-3 and V is TRBV18; 10 nucleotides match TRBD1. The CDR3 consists of 15 residues. Unmatched junction bases numbered 3, after V lost 3 bases and J lost 4 bases. Looked up from germline, CDR1 is KGHSH and CDR2 is LQKENI. The CDR3 sequence is CASSPTGGEGNTIYF. The CDR3 region has the DNA TGTGCCAGCTCACCGACAGGGGGCGAAGGAAACACCATATATTTT.

The genes are TRBV4-1 and TRBJ2-6; TRBD1 matches 8 bases. Losses at the gene ends were 6 bases for V and 4 bases for J; bases not matched to a gene: 17. Germline V gene data show CDR1 as MGHRA and CDR2 as YSYEKL. This CDR3 comprises 19 residues. CDR3 DNA sequence: TGCGCCAGCAGTACACACATTCGGACAGGGCCGGCCGGGGCCAACGTCCTGACTTTC. Translated, it gives CASSTHIRTGPAGANVLTF.

The genes are TRBV10-3 and TRBJ1-5; 10 bases fit TRBD1. The CDR3 contains 13 residues. Germline values: CDR1 ENHRY, CDR2 SYGVKD. V lost 10 bases, J lost 6 bases, and 6 bases stayed unmatched. The CDR3 sequence is CATGTGVGQPQHF. The CDR3 DNA reads as TGTGCCACCGGGACAGGGGTCGGTCAGCCCCAGCATTTT.

The chain carries TRBV5-1 and TRBJ2-7; TRBD1 matches 9 bases. The CDR3 is 15 amino acids. Trimming removed 0 bases from V and 4 bases from J; junction bases left unmatched: 5. CDR1 is SGHRS, CDR2 YFSETQ, per germline. This CDR3 is CASSLGTGTGYEQYF. The CDR3, as DNA: TGCGCCAGCAGCTTGGGGACGGGGACAGGGTACGAGCAGTACTTC.